This TCR beta chain was captured by sequencing in a study of blood T cell repertoires in COVID-19. About the study: The study drew acute and convalescent COVID-19 samples from the United States, Italy and Spain. PBMCs, B-cell-depleted T cells, or T cells provided the cDNA or gDNA that made up the material.

There are 15 residues in the CDR3. Germline V gene lookup returns CDR1 GTSNPN and CDR2 SVGIG (reference sequence). Trimming cost V 6 bases and J 8 bases; bases outside gene matches: 18. Source study methods: Cell counts per sample came from amplifying reference gene primers. The table came from immunoSEQ multiplex PCR; TCRdb's copy has only in-frame clones and leaves some out. V and J calls plus clone size are reproduced from that table; the DNA served to infer D and trimming. The sample lists roughly 400,000 clones, just over 90% occurring once. Cohort assignment relied on participant-reported clinical history.

The sequence derives from a woman in her 40s who had been exposed to COVID-19. The sample consisted of PBMCs or T cells enriched from blood (not recorded which). The V and J genes are TRBV30 and TRBJ1-2, with 7 bases lining up with TRBD1. The DNA for the CDR3 is TGTGCCTGCCTTAACCGGGACAGCCTACTCGGCGGCTACACCTTC. Its translation is CACLNRDSLLGGYTF. Complete variable domain (other parts from reference TRBV30 and TRBJ1-2): SQTIHQWPATLVQPVGSPLSLECTVEGTSNPNLYWYRQAAGRGLQLLFYSVGIGQISSEVPQNLSASRPQDRQFILSSKKLLLSDSGFYLCACLNRDSLLGGYTFGSGTRLTVV.